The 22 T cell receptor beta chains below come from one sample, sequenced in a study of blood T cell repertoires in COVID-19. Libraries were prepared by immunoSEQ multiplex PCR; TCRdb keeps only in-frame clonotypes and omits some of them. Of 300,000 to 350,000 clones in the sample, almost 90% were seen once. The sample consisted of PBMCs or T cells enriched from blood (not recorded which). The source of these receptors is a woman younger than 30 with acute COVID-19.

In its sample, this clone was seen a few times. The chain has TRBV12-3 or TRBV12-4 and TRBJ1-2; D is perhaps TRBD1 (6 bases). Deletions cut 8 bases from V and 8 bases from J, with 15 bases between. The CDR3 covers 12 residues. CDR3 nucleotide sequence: TGTGCCAGCGATCGGACAGCATCAGGCTACACCTTC. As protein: CASDRTASGYTF.

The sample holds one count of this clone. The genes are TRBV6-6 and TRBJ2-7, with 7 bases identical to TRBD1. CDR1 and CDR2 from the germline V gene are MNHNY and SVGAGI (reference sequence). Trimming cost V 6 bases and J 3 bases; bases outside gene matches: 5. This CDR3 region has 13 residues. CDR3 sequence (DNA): TGTGCCAGCAGCCTCGACAGGGTCTACGAGCAGTACTTC. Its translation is CASSLDRVYEQYF.

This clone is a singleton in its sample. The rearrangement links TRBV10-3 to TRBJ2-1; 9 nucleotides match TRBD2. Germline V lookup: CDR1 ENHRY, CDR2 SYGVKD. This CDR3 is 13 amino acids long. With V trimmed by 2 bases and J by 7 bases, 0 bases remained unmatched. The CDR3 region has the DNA TGTGCCATCAGTGAGACTAGCGGGAATGAGCAGTTCTTC. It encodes CAISETSGNEQFF.

The CDR3 nucleotides read TGTGCCAGCAGGCCTCCGCCCGCGGGGAGGCAGTACTTC. Translation: CASRPPPAGRQYF. The rearrangement joins TRBV28 to TRBJ2-7; weak D call: TRBD2 (6 bases). CDR1 and CDR2 from the germline V gene are MDHEN and SYDVKM. CDR3 length equals 13 residues. V lost 6 bases, J lost 9 bases, and 18 bases lay in between.

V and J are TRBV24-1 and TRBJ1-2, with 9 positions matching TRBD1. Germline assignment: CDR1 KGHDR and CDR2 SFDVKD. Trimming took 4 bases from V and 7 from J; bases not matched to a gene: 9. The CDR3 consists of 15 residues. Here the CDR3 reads CATSDHRGPVVGYTF. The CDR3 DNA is TGTGCCACCAGTGACCACAGGGGGCCCGTAGTTGGCTACACCTTC.

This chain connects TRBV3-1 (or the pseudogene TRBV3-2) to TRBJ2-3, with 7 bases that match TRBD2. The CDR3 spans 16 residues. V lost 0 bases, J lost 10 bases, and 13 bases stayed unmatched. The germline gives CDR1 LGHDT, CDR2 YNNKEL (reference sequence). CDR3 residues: CASSQDLAGALPPQYF. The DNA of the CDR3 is TGTGCCAGCAGCCAAGATCTGGCGGGAGCCCTCCCCCCGCAGTATTTT.

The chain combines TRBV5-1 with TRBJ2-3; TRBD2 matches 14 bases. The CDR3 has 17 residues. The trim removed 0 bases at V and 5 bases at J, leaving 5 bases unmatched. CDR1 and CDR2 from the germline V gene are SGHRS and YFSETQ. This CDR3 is CASSLGLAGGPGDTQYF. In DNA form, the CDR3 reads TGCGCCAGCAGCTTGGGACTAGCGGGAGGGCCGGGAGATACGCAGTATTTT.

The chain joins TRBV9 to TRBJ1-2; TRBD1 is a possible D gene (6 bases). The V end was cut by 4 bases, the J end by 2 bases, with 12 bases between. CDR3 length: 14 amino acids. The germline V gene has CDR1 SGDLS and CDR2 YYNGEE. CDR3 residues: CASSYGGPNYGYTF. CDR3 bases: TGTGCCAGCAGCTACGGGGGGCCCAACTATGGCTACACCTTC.

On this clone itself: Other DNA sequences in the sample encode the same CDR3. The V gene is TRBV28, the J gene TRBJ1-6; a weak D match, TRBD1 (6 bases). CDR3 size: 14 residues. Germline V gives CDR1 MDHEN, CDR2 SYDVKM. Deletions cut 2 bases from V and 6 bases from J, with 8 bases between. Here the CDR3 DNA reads TGTGCCAGCAGTTTAACAGGGCGTAATTCACCCCTCCACTTT. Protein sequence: CASSLTGRNSPLHF. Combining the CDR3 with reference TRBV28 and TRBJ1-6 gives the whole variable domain DVKVTQSSRYLVKRTGEKVFLECVQDMDHENMFWYRQDPGLGLRLIYFSYDVKMKEKGDIPEGYSVSREKKERFSLILESASTNQTSMYLCASSLTGRNSPLHFGNGTRLTVT.

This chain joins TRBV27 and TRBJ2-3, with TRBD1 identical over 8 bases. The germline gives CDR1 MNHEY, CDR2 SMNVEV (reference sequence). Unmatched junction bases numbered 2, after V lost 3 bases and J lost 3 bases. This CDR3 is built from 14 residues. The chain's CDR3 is CASSFDRGTDTQYF. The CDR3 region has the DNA TGTGCCAGCAGTTTTGACAGGGGTACAGATACGCAGTATTTT.

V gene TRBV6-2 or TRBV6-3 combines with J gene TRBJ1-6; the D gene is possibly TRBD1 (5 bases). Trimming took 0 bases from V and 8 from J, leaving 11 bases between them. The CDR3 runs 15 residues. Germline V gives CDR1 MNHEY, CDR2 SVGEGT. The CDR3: CASSYSSGRDSPLHF. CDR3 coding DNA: TGTGCCAGCAGTTACTCGAGTGGCAGGGATTCACCCCTCCACTTT.

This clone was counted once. The CDR3 DNA sequence: TGTGCCAGCAGCTTTTCAGGGGGCAGGCAGCCCCAGCATTTT. This sequence encodes CASSFSGGRQPQHF. The chain recombines TRBV5-6 with TRBJ1-5, with TRBD1 matching over 8 bases. From germline, CDR1 is SGHDT and CDR2 YYEEEE. CDR3 length: 14 residues. Trimming took 2 bases from V and 7 from J; bases not matched to a gene: 5.

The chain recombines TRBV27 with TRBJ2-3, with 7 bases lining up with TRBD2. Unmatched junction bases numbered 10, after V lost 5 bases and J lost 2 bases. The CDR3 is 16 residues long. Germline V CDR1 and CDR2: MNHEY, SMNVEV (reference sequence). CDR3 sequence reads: CASSLRWREITDTQYF. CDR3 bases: TGTGCCAGCAGTCTTCGTTGGCGGGAGATCACAGATACGCAGTATTTT.

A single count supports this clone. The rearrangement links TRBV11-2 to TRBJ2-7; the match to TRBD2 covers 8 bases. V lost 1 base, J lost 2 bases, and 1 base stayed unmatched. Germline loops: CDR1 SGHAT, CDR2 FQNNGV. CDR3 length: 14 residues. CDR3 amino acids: CASSLAGGAYEQYF. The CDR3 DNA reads TGTGCCAGCAGCTTAGCGGGGGGGGCCTACGAGCAGTACTTC.

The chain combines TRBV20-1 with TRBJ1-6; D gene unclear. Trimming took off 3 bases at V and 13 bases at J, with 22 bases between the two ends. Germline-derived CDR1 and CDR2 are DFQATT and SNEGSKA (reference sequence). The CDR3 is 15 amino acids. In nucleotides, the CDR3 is TGCAGTGCTAGTATAATAAGGTGGCGGATGGATCCCCTCCACTTT. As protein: CSASIIRWRMDPLHF.

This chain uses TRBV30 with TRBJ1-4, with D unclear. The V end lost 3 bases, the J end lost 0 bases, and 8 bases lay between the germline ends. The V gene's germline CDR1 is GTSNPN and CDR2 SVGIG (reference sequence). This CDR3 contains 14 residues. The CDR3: CAWRTGTTNEKLFF. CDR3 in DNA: TGTGCCTGGAGGACCGGGACAACTAATGAAAAACTGTTTTTT.

The CDR3 loop reads CASSARGRLNTIYF. The CDR3 nucleotides are TGTGCCAGTAGTGCCAGGGGGCGCCTCAACACCATATATTTT. The chain uses TRBV19 and TRBJ1-3, with 8 bases identical to TRBD1. Looked up from germline, CDR1 is LNHDA and CDR2 is SQIVND (reference sequence). V was clipped by 5 bases and J by 7 bases; unmatched bases: 7. CDR3 length: 14 amino acids.

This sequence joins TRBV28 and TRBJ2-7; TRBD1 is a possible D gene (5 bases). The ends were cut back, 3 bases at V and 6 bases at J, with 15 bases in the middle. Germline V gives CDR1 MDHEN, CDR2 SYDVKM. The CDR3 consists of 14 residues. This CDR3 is CASSFGPGWVEQYF. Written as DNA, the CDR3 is TGTGCCAGCAGTTTCGGCCCAGGGTGGGTCGAGCAGTACTTC.

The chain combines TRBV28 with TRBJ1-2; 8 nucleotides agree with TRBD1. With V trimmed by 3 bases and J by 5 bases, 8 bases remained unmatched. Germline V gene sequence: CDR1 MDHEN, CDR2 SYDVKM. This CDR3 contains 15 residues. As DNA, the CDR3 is TGTGCCAGCAGTTTCGGGCAGGGGGCATATTATGGCTACACCTTC. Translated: CASSFGQGAYYGYTF.

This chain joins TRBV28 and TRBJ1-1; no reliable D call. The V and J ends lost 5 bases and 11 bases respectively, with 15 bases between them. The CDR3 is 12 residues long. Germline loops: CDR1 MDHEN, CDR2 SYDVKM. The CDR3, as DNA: TGTGCCAGCAGTAATCGGTCCCCGGAGGCTTTCTTT. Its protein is CASSNRSPEAFF.

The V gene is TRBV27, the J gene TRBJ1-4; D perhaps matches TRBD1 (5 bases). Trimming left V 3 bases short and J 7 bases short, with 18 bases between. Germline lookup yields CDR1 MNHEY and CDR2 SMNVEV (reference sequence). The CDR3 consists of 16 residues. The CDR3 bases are TGTGCCAGCAGTTTTGCGTCAGGGAGGGGCGGTGAAAAACTGTTTTTT. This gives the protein CASSFASGRGGEKLFF.

The CDR3 reads CASSPGLAGGTGELFF. DNA for the CDR3: TGTGCCAGCAGTCCCGGACTAGCGGGGGGGACCGGGGAGCTGTTTTTT. The chain recombines TRBV3-1 (or the pseudogene TRBV3-2) with TRBJ2-2, with TRBD2 matching 15 bases. V gave up 6 bases and J gave up 5 bases; unmatched junction bases: 4. CDR3 size: 16 residues. Germline-derived CDR1 and CDR2 are LGHDT and YNNKEL (reference sequence).